This T cell receptor beta chain comes out of a study of a mutant IDH1 vaccine in newly diagnosed glioma. Study context: Earlier treatment was radiotherapy, temozolomide, or both, with most getting both. Study conclusions and caveats: Pseudoprogression seemingly bore no relation to changes in top peripheral T cell clonotypes.

In the case of this clone: Its antigen is as yet unknown.

The CDR3 is made up of 14 amino acids. Germline lookup yields CDR1 MGHRA and CDR2 YSYEKL. V lost 3 bases to trimming and J lost 0 bases; unmatched junction nucleotides: 2. This table comes from immunoSEQ multiplex PCR, and its TCRdb copy is limited to in-frame clones, with some not included. The sample carries tens of thousands of clones, about four fifths recorded once. Time point defined: baseline, week 1 (first vaccination visit). Described treatment: pre-vaccination baseline after standard-of-care therapy. The V gene is TRBV4-1, the J gene TRBJ2-7; TRBD2 agrees at 7 bases. The input for sequencing was PBMCs, taken from a glioma patient treated with radiotherapy, temozolomide or both. The TCR comes from a man aged 40-55 years with glioma. Some clones in this sample may be carry-over from other donors' samples. The CDR3 nucleotides are TGCGCCAGCAGCCAGCTAGCGGACTCCTACGAGCAGTACTTC. This encodes CASSQLADSYEQYF.